A single T cell receptor (beta chain) is shown here with its context. Its target is unknown. This may stem from a read error, because a much larger clone lies one nucleotide away. From approximately 430 ng of RNA, a library with molecular barcoded alpha/delta and beta/gamma adaptors was made. TCRdb re-derived calls from the reads in MiXCR, one entry per CDR3 protein. The sample consists of around 140,000 distinct CDR3 sequences, around 14% of them appearing once. This sample is drawn from a study of read filtering for tumor transcriptome and immune sequencing. Study at large: Fewer than 10 patients were R-ISS I, around 15 were R-ISS II, more than five were R-ISS III. General study results and limits: Without single-read clonotypes, shared clonotype proportions correlated more between IR-seq and RNA-seq. The sorted CD138-negative fraction was a mixed bone marrow immune population, not purified T cells.

Sample: a population of CD138-negative cells sorted from bone marrow. The receptor was derived from a donor aged 40 or over with multiple myeloma.

The CDR3 reads CSAKSLAGGRWSGETQHF. CDR3 nucleotides: TGCAGTGCTAAGTCACTAGCGGGAGGGCGGTGGAGCGGGGAGACCCAGCACTTC. The chain uses TRBV20-1 and TRBJ2-5, with 13 bases lining up with TRBD2. The CDR3 contains 18 residues. Germline assignment: CDR1 DFQATT and CDR2 SNEGSKA (reference sequence).